Listed below are T cell receptor beta chains from one sample, sequenced in a study of OX40 agonist ivuxolimab in advanced cancers. Profiling relied on immunoSEQ multiplex PCR, and the TCRdb table lists in-frame clones only, not all of them. The repertoire has approximately 70,000 clones, about 80% of them found once; the top ten carry roughly 1.4%. The material was CD4+ or CD8+ T cells sorted from blood, obtained in a trial of the OX40 agonist ivuxolimab. Every receptor here comes from an adult with an advanced solid tumor such as melanoma, head and neck, liver or kidney cancer. Both conserved end residues are part of each CDR3. The D gene is left open where the match is weak. Where a row states a size, it is once, few, many or the class of an expanded clone; other rows omit it.

NA | TRBJ1-2 | NA | TRBV7-2 | CASSLTNYGYTF | TGTGCCAGCAGCTTAACGAACTATGGCTACACCTTC
TRBD1 | TRBJ2-1 | NA | TRBV29-1 | CSADRGTYNEQFF | TGCAGCGCAGACAGGGGGACCTACAATGAGCAGTTCTTC
TRBD1 | TRBJ1-5 | NA | TRBV7-9 | CASSRSTGTGGNQPQHF | TGTGCCAGCAGTCGAAGTACGGGGACAGGGGGCAATCAGCCCCAGCATTTT
TRBD1 | TRBJ2-5 | NA | TRBV6-5 | CASSDRGETQYF | TGTGCCAGCAGTGACAGGGGAGAGACCCAGTACTTC
TRBD2 | TRBJ2-7 | NA | TRBV7-6 | CASSPGLAPTYEQYF | TGTGCCAGCAGCCCGGGACTAGCTCCCACCTACGAGCAGTACTTC
TRBD1 | TRBJ1-5 | NA | TRBV5-6 | CASSSTGGWGNQPQHF | TGTGCCAGCAGCTCTACAGGGGGCTGGGGCAATCAGCCCCAGCATTTT
NA | TRBJ1-1 | NA | TRBV28 | CASSTQRGASEAFF | TGTGCCAGCAGCACCCAAAGGGGCGCTTCTGAAGCTTTCTTT
NA | TRBJ1-4 | NA | TRBV2 | CASQIGALGREKLFF | TGTGCCAGTCAAATAGGGGCCCTTGGTAGAGAAAAACTGTTTTTT
NA | TRBJ2-7 | NA | TRBV18 | CASSPLSPDGSYEQYF | TGTGCCAGCTCACCATTATCCCCGGACGGTTCCTACGAGCAGTACTTC
NA | TRBJ2-7 | NA | TRBV15 | CATSTRVQGYEQYF | TGTGCCACCAGCACCCGGGTCCAGGGCTACGAGCAGTACTTC
TRBD1 | TRBJ2-7 | NA | TRBV11-2 | CASSFTGQQSYEQYF | TGTGCCAGCAGCTTTACGGGACAGCAGTCCTACGAGCAGTACTTC
NA | TRBJ1-5 | NA | TRBV5-4 | CASSNPGDQPQHF | TGTGCCAGCAGCAACCCAGGGGATCAGCCCCAGCATTTT
NA | TRBJ1-2 | few | TRBV6-5 | CASMRGDGYTF | TGTGCCAGCATGCGGGGGGATGGCTACACCTTC
NA | TRBJ1-2 | NA | TRBV7-2 | CASSLAGPTNYGYTF | TGTGCCAGCAGCTTAGCAGGGCCCACTAACTATGGCTACACCTTC
TRBD1 | TRBJ2-7 | NA | TRBV19 | CASIPGQGLHYEQYF | TGTGCCAGTATCCCTGGACAGGGGCTTCACTACGAGCAGTACTTC
NA | TRBJ2-7 | NA | TRBV29-1 | CSVSHPEGTEQYF | TGCAGCGTTTCACACCCCGAGGGCACCGAGCAGTACTTC
NA | TRBJ1-1 | NA | TRBV5-6 | CASSLGPQQNTEAFF | TGTGCCAGCAGCTTGGGACCCCAGCAGAACACTGAAGCTTTCTTT
NA | TRBJ2-3 | NA | TRBV2 | CASTGRERGTQYF | TGTGCCAGCACTGGGCGGGAAAGGGGTACGCAGTATTTT
TRBD2 | TRBJ2-2 | once | TRBV13 | CASSPRTAGEGGELFF | TGTGCCAGCAGCCCCCGGACGGCGGGGGAGGGCGGGGAGCTGTTTTTT
TRBD1 | TRBJ2-5 | NA | TRBV18 | CASSPPGVKTGVLETQYF | TGTGCCAGCTCACCACCGGGAGTTAAGACAGGGGTTCTAGAGACCCAGTACTTC
TRBD1 | TRBJ1-4 | NA | TRBV11-2 | CASSLFRGTGGRSNEKLFF | TGTGCCAGCAGCTTATTTCGTGGTACAGGGGGAAGGTCTAATGAAAAACTGTTTTTT
TRBD1 | TRBJ2-1 | NA | TRBV5-1 | CASSLGSQGVYNEQFF | TGCGCCAGCAGCTTGGGTAGTCAGGGGGTGTACAATGAGCAGTTCTTC
TRBD1 | TRBJ1-1 | NA | TRBV6-6 | CASSTTGFTEAFF | TGTGCCAGCAGCACGACAGGGTTCACTGAAGCTTTCTTT
TRBD2 | TRBJ2-7 | once | TRBV7-2 | CASSRGRGYEQYF | TGTGCCAGCAGCCGCGGGCGGGGGTACGAGCAGTACTTC
TRBD1 | TRBJ2-5 | few | TRBV14 | CASSQGISGGRQETQYF | TGTGCCAGCAGCCAAGGAATCTCAGGGGGAAGGCAAGAGACCCAGTACTTC
NA | TRBJ1-1 | once | TRBV6-5 | CASSEVVMNTEAFF | TGTGCCAGCAGTGAAGTCGTTATGAACACTGAAGCTTTCTTT
TRBD1 | TRBJ1-1 | NA | TRBV19 | CASSFLPGQDNTEAFF | TGTGCCAGTAGCTTCCTACCGGGACAGGACAACACTGAAGCTTTCTTT
NA | TRBJ2-2 | NA | TRBV28 | CASSSPGENTGELFF | TGTGCCAGCAGTTCCCCGGGGGAGAACACCGGGGAGCTGTTTTTT
TRBD2 | TRBJ2-3 | NA | TRBV6-1 | CASSDDAGGPDTQYF | TGTGCCAGCAGTGATGACGCGGGGGGACCAGATACGCAGTATTTT
NA | TRBJ1-5 | NA | TRBV6-6 | CASSSGPYQPQHF | TGTGCCAGCAGTTCCGGACCTTATCAGCCCCAGCATTTT
TRBD1 | TRBJ2-5 | NA | TRBV2 | CASSTGTGSRVETQYF | TGTGCCAGCAGTACCGGGACAGGCTCAAGAGTGGAGACCCAGTACTTC
TRBD1 | TRBJ1-4 | NA | TRBV5-1 | CASSTQQGTNEKLFF | TGCGCCAGCAGCACCCAACAGGGGACTAATGAAAAACTGTTTTTT
NA | TRBJ2-5 | NA | TRBV14 | CASSQDLFSGTGGETQYF | TGTGCCAGCAGCCAAGATCTCTTCTCTGGGACCGGAGGCGAGACCCAGTACTTC
TRBD1 | TRBJ2-7 | NA | TRBV10-3 | CAISESGQGLVQYF | TGTGCCATCAGTGAGTCCGGACAGGGTTTAGTGCAGTACTTC
NA | TRBJ1-1 | NA | TRBV28 | CASTSGSRNTEAFF | TGTGCCAGCACCAGTGGAAGCCGGAACACTGAAGCTTTCTTT